The 4 T cell receptor beta chains given below trace back to one sample, sequenced in a study of T-cell reconstitution after alpha-beta-depleted transplantation in children. The TCRbeta library was prepared with unique molecular identifiers. MiXCR was run by TCRdb on the PCR reads, yielding one entry per CDR3 protein. This sample has about 210,000 distinct CDR3 sequences, with about 15% found just once. Sequenced here: PBMCs, mostly from graft donor cells, sampled 360 days after TCRalphabeta/CD19-depleted stem cell transplant. These receptors came from a male patient between 2 and 10 years old who had a stem cell transplant for acute lymphoblastic leukemia, so the T cells may come from the graft donor.

The chain recombines TRBV24-1 with TRBJ2-1; 7 nucleotides match TRBD1. Germline CDR1 reads KGHDR; CDR2 reads SFDVKD. The CDR3 length is 16 residues. V was clipped by 5 bases and J by 6 bases; unmatched bases: 12. The CDR3 loop is CATSANRGSDFNEQFF. As DNA, the CDR3 is TGTGCCACCAGTGCCAACAGGGGCTCCGACTTCAATGAGCAGTTCTTC.

This clonotype was counted between two and nine times. The gene calls are TRBV7-9 and TRBJ2-1, with D unclear. The CDR3 is 11 residues long. Germline V gives CDR1 SEHNR, CDR2 FQNEAQ (reference sequence). Trimming took 5 bases from V and 8 from J, leaving 7 bases between them. In nucleotides, the CDR3 is TGTGCCAGCAGCACCCTAGATGAGCAGTTCTTC. It yields the protein CASSTLDEQFF.

V is TRBV11-2 and J is TRBJ2-1, with a weak D call TRBD2 (6 bases). Looked up from germline, CDR1 is SGHAT and CDR2 is FQNNGV. This CDR3 has 14 residues. V was trimmed by 5 bases and J by 7 bases, leaving 15 bases between them. The chain's CDR3 is CASSPRYGGNEQFF. As DNA, the CDR3 is TGTGCCAGCAGCCCCCGTTACGGAGGGAATGAGCAGTTCTTC.

This clonotype was seen a few times. The rearrangement links TRBV10-1 to TRBJ2-5; D possibly matches TRBD1 or TRBD2 (5 bases each). The length of the CDR3 is 14 residues. V was shortened by 0 bases and J by 5 bases, with 10 bases between the two germline ends. Germline V gene data show CDR1 as WNHNN and CDR2 as SYGVQD (reference sequence). The CDR3 loop reads CASSESGGDETQYF. CDR3 nucleotide sequence: TGCGCCAGCAGTGAGTCGGGTGGGGACGAGACCCAGTACTTC.